This T cell receptor (beta chain) was recorded in a study of blood T cell repertoires in COVID-19. Study in general: The United States, Italy and Spain supplied acute and convalescent COVID-19 samples. T cells, B-cell-depleted T cells, or PBMCs provided the cDNA or gDNA that served as material.

The CDR3 runs 16 residues. V lost 0 bases to trimming and J lost 3 bases, with 16 bases between them. In germline, CDR1 is SGHRS, CDR2 YFSETQ. How the authors handled the data: For nucleated cells, counts were estimated from reference gene primer amplification. TCRdb's copy holds only in-frame clones and misses some; the assay was immunoSEQ multiplex PCR. V, J and clone size derive from that table, while D and trimming were established from the DNA sequence. The sample has over 150,000 clones, over 80% seen once; the top ten hold approximately 4.1%. Sample: peripheral blood. J is TRBJ2-7 and V is TRBV5-1, with D perhaps TRBD1 (5 bases). This TCR was recovered from a woman between 55 and 75 years old who had recovered from COVID-19. The CDR3 DNA is TGCGCCAGCAGCTTGGTGGGTGGGGCAGGAGACTACGAGCAGTACTTC. The encoded protein is CASSLVGGAGDYEQYF.